This T cell receptor beta chain was sequenced in a study of blood T cell repertoires in COVID-19. Overall study context: PBMCs, B-cell-depleted T cells, or T cells were the source of the cDNA or gDNA that made up the material.

Under the authors' procedure: Using reference gene primer amplification, nucleated cell counts were estimated. Produced via immunoSEQ multiplex PCR; TCRdb's table is partial and in-frame only. V, J and clone size are those of that table, while D and trimming were read from the DNA. The sample includes about 190,000 clones, around 82% seen only once; the top ten take about 17%. CDR1 and CDR2 from the germline V gene are MNHEY and SMNVEV (reference sequence). Losses at the gene ends were 10 bases for V and 8 bases for J; bases not matched to a gene: 11. The CDR3 covers 14 residues. Participants were aged about 18 to 100 years, lived in around 22 US areas, and enrolled virtually. Participants had their cohort set by participant-reported clinical history.

This clonotype was sampled from a woman aged 45-65 years with acute COVID-19. The chain carries TRBV27 and TRBJ1-4; TRBD1 matches at 9 bases. The sample was PBMCs or T cells enriched from blood (not recorded which). Here the CDR3 reads CATRPGTGLEKLFF. CDR3 nucleotide sequence: TGTGCCACACGACCCGGGACAGGGTTGGAAAAACTGTTTTTT.